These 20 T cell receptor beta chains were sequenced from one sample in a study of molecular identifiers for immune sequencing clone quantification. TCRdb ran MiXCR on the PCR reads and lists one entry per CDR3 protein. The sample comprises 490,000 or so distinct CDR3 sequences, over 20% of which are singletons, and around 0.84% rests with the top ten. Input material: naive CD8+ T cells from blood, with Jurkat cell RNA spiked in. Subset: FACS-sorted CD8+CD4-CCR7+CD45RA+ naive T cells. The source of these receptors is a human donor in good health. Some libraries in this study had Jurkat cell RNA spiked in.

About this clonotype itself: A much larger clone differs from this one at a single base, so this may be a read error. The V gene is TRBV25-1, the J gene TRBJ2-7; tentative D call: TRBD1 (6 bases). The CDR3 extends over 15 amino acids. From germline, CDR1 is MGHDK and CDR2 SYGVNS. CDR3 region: CARRGMTGNSYEQYF. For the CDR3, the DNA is TGTGCCCGCAGAGGGATGACAGGTAACTCCTACGAGCAGTACTTC.

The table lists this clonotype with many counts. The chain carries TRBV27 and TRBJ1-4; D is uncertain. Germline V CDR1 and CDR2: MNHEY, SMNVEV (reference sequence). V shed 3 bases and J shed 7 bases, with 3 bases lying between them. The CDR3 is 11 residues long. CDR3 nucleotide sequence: TGTGCCAGCAGTTTTGGTGAAAAACTGTTTTTT. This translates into CASSFGEKLFF. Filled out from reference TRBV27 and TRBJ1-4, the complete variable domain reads EAQVTQNPRYLITVTGKKLTVTCSQNMNHEYMSWYRQDPGLGLRQIYYSMNVEVTDKGDVPEGYKVSRKEKRNFPLILESPSPNQTSLYFCASSFGEKLFFGSGTQLSVL.

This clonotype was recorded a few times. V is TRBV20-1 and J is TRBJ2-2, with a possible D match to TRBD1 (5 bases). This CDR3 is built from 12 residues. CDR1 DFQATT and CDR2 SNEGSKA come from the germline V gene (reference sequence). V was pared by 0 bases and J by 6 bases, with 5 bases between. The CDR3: CSAREGAGELFF. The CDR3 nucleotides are TGCAGTGCTAGAGAAGGGGCCGGGGAGCTGTTTTTT.

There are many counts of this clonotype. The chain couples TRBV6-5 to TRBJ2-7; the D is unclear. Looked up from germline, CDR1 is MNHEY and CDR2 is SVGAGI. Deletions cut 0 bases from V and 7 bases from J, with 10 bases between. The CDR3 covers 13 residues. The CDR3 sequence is CASSYSSGWEQYF. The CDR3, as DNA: TGTGCCAGCAGTTACTCGTCGGGCTGGGAGCAGTACTTC.

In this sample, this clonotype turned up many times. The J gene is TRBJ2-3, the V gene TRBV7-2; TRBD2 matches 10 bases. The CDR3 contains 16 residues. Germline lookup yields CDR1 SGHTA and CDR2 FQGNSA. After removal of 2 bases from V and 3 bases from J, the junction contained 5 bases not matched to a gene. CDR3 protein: CASSLLAGVATDTQYF. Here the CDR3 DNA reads TGTGCCAGCAGCTTACTAGCGGGAGTGGCGACAGATACGCAGTATTTT.

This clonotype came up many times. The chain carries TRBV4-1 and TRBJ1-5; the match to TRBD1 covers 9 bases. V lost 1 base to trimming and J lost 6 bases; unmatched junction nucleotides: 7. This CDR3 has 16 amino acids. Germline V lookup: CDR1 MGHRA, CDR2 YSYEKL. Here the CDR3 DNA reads TGCGCCAGCAGCCAAGTCGACAGGGGGATTGGTCAGCCCCAGCATTTT. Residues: CASSQVDRGIGQPQHF.

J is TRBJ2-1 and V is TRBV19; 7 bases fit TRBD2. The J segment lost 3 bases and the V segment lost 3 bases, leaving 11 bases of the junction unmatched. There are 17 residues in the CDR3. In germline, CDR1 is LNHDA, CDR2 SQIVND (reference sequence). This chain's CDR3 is CASSILHLAEHYNEQFF. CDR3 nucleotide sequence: TGTGCCAGTAGTATCCTCCACCTAGCGGAACACTACAATGAGCAGTTCTTC. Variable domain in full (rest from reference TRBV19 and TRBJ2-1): DGGITQSPKYLFRKEGQNVTLSCEQNLNHDAMYWYRQDPGQGLRLIYYSQIVNDFQKGDIAEGYSVSREKKESFPLTVTSAQKNPTAFYLCASSILHLAEHYNEQFFGPGTRLTVL.

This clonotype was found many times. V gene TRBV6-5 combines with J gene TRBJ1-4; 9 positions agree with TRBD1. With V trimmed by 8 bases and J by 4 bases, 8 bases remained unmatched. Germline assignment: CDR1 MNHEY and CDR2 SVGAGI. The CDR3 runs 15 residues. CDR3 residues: CASSDRGTYNEKLFF. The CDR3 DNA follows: TGTGCCAGCTCCGACAGGGGGACCTATAATGAAAAACTGTTTTTT.

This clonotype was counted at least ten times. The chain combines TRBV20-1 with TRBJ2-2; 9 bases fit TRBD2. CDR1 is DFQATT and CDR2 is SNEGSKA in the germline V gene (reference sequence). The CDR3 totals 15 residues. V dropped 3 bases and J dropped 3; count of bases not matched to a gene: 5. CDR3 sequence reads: CSASFAGGHTGELFF. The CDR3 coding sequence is TGCAGTGCTAGTTTCGCGGGGGGGCACACCGGGGAGCTGTTTTTT.

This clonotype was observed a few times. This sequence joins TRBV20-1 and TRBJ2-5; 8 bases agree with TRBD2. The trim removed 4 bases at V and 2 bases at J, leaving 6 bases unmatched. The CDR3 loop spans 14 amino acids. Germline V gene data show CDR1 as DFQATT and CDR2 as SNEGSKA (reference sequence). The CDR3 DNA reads TGCAGTGCTATTGCGGGGGGCGGACAAGAGACCCAGTACTTC. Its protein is CSAIAGGGQETQYF.

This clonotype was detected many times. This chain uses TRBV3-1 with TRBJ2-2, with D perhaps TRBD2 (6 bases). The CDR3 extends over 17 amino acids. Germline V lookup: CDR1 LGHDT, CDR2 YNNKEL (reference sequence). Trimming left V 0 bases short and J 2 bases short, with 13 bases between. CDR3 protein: CASSQDGSGANTGELFF. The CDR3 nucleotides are TGTGCCAGCAGCCAAGATGGCTCGGGAGCAAACACCGGGGAGCTGTTTTTT.

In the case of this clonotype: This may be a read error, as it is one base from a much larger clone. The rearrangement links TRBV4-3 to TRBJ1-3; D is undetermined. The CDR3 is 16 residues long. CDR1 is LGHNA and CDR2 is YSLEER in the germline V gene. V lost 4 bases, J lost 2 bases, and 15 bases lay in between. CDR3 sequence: CASSRFTGSTGNTIYF. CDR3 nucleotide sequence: TGCGCCAGCAGCCGATTCACGGGGAGCACTGGAAACACCATATATTTT.

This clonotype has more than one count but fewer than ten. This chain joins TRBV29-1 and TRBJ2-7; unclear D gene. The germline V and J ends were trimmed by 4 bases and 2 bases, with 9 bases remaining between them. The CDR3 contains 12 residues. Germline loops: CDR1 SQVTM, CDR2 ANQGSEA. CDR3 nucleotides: TGCAGCGTTGTCTCCACTACCTACGAGCAGTACTTC. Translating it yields CSVVSTTYEQYF.

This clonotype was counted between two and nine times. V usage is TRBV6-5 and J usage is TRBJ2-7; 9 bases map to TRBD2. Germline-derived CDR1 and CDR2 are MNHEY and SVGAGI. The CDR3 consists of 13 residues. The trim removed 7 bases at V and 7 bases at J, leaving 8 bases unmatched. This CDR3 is CASTPGLALEQYF. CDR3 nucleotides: TGTGCCAGCACTCCCGGACTAGCGCTAGAGCAGTACTTC.

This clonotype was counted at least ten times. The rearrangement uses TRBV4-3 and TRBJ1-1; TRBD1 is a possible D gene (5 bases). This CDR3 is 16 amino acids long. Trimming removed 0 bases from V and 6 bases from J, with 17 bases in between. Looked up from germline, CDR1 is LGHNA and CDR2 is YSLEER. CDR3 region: CASSQDHSGFGAEAFF. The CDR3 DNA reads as TGCGCCAGCAGCCAAGATCATTCAGGGTTTGGGGCTGAAGCTTTCTTT.

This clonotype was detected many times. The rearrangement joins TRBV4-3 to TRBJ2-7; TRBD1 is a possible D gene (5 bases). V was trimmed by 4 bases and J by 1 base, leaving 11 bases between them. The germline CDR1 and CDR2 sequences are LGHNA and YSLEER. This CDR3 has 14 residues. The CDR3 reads CASSLGARSYEQYF. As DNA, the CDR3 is TGCGCCAGCAGCCTAGGGGCGAGATCCTACGAGCAGTACTTC.

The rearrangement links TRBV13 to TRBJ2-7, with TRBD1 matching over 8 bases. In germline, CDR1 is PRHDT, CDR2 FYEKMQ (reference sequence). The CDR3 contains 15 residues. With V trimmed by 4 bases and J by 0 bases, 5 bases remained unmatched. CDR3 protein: CASSSGGRDSYEQYF. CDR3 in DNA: TGTGCCAGCAGCTCAGGGGGCCGCGACTCCTACGAGCAGTACTTC.

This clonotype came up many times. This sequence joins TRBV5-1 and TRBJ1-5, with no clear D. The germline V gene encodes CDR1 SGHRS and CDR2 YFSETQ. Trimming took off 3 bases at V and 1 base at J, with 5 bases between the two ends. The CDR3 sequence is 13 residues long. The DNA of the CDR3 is TGCGCCAGCAGCTCTGGGAGCAATCAGCCCCAGCATTTT. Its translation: CASSSGSNQPQHF.

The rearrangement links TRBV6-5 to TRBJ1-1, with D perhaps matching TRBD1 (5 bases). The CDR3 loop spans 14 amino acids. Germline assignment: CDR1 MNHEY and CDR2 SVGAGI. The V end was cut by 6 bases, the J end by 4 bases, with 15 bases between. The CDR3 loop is CASSYTRGSTEAFF. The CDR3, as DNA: TGTGCCAGCAGCTATACAAGGGGTAGCACTGAAGCTTTCTTT.

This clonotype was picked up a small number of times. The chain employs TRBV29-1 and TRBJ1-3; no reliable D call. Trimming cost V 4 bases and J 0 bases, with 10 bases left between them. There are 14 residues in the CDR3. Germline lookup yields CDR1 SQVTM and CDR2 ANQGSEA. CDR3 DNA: TGCAGCGTTGTATCCTTCTCCTCTGGAAACACCATATATTTT. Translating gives CSVVSFSSGNTIYF.